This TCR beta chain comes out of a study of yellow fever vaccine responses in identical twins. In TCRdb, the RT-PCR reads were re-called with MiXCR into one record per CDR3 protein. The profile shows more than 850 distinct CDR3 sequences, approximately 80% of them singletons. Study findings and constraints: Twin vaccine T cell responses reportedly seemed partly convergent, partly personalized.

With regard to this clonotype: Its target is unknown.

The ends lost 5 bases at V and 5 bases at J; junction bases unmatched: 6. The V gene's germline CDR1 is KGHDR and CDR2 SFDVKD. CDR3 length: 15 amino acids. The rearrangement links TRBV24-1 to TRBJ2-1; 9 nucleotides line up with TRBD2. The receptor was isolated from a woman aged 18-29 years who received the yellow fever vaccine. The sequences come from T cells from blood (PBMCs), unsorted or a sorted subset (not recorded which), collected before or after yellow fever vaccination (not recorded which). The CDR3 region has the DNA TGTGCCACCAGTGTAGCTAGCGGGAATAACAATGAGCAGTTCTTC. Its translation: CATSVASGNNNEQFF.